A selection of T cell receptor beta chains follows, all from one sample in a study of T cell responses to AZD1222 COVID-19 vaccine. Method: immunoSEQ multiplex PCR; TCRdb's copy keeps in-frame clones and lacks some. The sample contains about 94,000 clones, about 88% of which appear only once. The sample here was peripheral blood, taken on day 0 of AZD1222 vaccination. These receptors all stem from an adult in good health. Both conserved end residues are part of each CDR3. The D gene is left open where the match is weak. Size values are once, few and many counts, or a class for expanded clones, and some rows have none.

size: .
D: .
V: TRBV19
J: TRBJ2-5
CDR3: CASRDGQETQYF
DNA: TGTGCCTCGCGGGACGGACAAGAGACCCAGTACTTC

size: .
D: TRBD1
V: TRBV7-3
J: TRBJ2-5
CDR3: CASSLGPGGPETQYF
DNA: TGTGCCAGCAGCTTAGGACCAGGGGGCCCGGAGACCCAGTACTTC

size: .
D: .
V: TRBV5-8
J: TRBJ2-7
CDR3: CASSLGAGTPKFYEQYF
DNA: TGTGCCAGCAGCTTGGGGGCCGGGACACCTAAATTCTACGAGCAGTACTTC

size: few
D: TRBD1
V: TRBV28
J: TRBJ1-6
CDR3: CASSPPTGPSSYNSPLHF
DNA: TGTGCCAGCAGTCCGCCGACAGGGCCAAGCTCCTATAATTCACCCCTCCACTTT

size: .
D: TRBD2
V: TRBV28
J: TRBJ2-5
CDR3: CASSLGLAGGGVETQYF
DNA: TGTGCCAGCAGCCTCGGACTAGCGGGGGGCGGTGTAGAGACCCAGTACTTC

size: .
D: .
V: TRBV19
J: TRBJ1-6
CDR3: CASSRDLRYNSPLHF
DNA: TGTGCCAGTAGTAGGGACCTACGGTATAATTCACCCCTCCACTTT

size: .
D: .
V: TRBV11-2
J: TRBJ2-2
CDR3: CASSPRGLYGTGELFF
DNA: TGTGCCAGCAGTCCTCGGGGGCTCTACGGCACCGGGGAGCTGTTTTTT

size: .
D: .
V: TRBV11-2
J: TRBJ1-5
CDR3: CASSLAHNQPQHF
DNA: TGTGCCAGCAGCTTAGCTCACAATCAGCCCCAGCATTTT

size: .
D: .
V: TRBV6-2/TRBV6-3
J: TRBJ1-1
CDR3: CASSYSSLTIAFF
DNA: TGTGCCAGCAGTTACTCGAGTCTCACAATCGCTTTCTTT

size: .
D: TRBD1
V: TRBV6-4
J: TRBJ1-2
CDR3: CASSEIDRGNGYTF
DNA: TGTGCCAGCAGTGAAATTGACAGGGGTAATGGCTACACCTTC

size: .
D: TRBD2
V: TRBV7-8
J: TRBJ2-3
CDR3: CASSLTRLAGATDTQYF
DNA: TGTGCCAGCAGCTTAACCCGACTAGCGGGGGCCACAGATACGCAGTATTTT

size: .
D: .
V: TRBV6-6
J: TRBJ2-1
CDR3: CASSYRSNEQFF
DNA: TGTGCCAGCAGTTATAGGTCCAATGAGCAGTTCTTC

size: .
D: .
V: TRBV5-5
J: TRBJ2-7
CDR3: CASSSKQGTSYEQYF
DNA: TGTGCCAGCAGCTCAAAGCAGGGGACTTCATACGAGCAGTACTTC

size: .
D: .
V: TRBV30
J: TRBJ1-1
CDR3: CAWNPQNTEAFF
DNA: TGTGCCTGGAATCCCCAGAACACTGAAGCTTTCTTT

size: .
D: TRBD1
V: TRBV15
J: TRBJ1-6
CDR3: CATSSAGQGEFHLHF
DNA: TGTGCCACCAGCAGCGCGGGACAGGGGGAATTTCACCTCCACTTT

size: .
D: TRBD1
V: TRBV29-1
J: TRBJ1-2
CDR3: CSVSKTGVPTDGYTF
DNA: TGCAGCGTTAGTAAGACAGGGGTCCCCACGGATGGCTACACCTTC

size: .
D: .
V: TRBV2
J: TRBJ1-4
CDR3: CASSEAGQGNEKLFF
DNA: TGTGCCAGCAGTGAAGCCGGGCAGGGTAATGAAAAACTGTTTTTT

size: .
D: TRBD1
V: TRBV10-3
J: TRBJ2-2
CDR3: CAISGRDRGHTGELFF
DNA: TGTGCCATCAGTGGCCGGGACAGGGGGCACACCGGGGAGCTGTTTTTT

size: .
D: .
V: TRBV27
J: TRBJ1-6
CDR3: CASTGGSYNSPLHF
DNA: TGTGCCAGCACGGGGGGCAGTTATAATTCACCCCTCCACTTT

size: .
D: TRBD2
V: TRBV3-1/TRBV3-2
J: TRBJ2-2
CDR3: CASSRFTPSGGYTGELFF
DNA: TGTGCCAGCAGCCGATTCACACCTAGCGGGGGGTACACCGGGGAGCTGTTTTTT

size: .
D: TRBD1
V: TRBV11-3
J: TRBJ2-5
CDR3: CASSPGTGGIGETQYF
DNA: TGTGCCAGCAGCCCAGGGACAGGGGGAATTGGGGAGACCCAGTACTTC

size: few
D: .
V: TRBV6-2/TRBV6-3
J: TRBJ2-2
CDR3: CASSWGSRNTGELFF
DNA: TGTGCCAGCAGTTGGGGCTCAAGGAACACCGGGGAGCTGTTTTTT

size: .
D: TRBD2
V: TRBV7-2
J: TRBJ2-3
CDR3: CASSPGSGVGGDTQYF
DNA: TGTGCCAGCAGCCCCGGCAGCGGGGTCGGTGGAGATACGCAGTATTTT

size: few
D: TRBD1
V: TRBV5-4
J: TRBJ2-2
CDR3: CASSPGQVLAGELFF
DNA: TGTGCCAGCAGCCCGGGACAGGTATTAGCCGGGGAGCTGTTTTTT

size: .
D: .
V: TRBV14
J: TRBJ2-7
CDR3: CASSQQGRGYEQYF
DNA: TGTGCCAGCAGCCAACAGGGGCGGGGGTACGAGCAGTACTTC

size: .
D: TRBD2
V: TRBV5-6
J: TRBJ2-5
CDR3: CASSLDLAGALETQYF
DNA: TGTGCCAGCAGCTTGGATCTAGCGGGGGCTTTAGAGACCCAGTACTTC

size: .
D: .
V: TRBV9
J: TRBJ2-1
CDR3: CASSVGNFGNEQFF
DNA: TGTGCCAGCAGCGTAGGTAATTTCGGCAATGAGCAGTTCTTC

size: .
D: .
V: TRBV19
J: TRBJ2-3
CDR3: CASSPPGLSTDTQYF
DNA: TGTGCCAGTAGTCCGCCGGGACTTAGCACAGATACGCAGTATTTT

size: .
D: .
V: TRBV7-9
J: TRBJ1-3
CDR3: CASSVTGSSGNTIYF
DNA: TGTGCCAGCAGCGTAACAGGTAGCTCTGGAAACACCATATATTTT

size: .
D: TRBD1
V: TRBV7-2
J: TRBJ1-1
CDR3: CASSLLPGGNTEAFF
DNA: TGTGCCAGCAGCTTATTGCCAGGGGGGAACACTGAAGCTTTCTTT

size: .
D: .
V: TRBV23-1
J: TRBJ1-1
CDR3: CASSRVIGMNTEAFF
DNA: TGCGCCAGCAGTCGAGTAATAGGTATGAACACTGAAGCTTTCTTT

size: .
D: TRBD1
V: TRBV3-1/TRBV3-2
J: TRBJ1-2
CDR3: CASSRDRNLYGYTF
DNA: TGTGCCAGCAGCCGGGACAGGAATCTCTATGGCTACACCTTC

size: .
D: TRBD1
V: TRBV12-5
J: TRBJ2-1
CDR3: CASGFLGTGGFDEQFF
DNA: TGTGCTAGTGGTTTTCTTGGGACAGGGGGTTTCGATGAGCAGTTCTTC

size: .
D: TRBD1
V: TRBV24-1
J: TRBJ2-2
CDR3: CATSDTGQGNTGELFF
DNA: TGTGCCACCAGTGATACGGGACAGGGGAACACCGGGGAGCTGTTTTTT

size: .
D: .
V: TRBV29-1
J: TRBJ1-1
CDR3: CSAHLDPGETEAFF
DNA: TGCAGCGCCCATCTCGACCCCGGGGAGACTGAAGCTTTCTTT

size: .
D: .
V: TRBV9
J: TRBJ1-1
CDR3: CASSVAGSWEGEGTEAFF
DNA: TGTGCCAGCAGCGTAGCAGGCAGTTGGGAGGGGGAAGGCACTGAAGCTTTCTTT

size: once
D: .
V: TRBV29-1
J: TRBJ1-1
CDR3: CSVTAGLGTEAFF
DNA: TGCAGCGTGACCGCGGGGTTGGGCACTGAAGCTTTCTTT

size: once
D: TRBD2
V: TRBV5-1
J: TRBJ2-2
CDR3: CASSLLPAGPTGELFF
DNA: TGCGCCAGCAGCTTGTTACCAGCGGGGCCCACCGGGGAGCTGTTTTTT

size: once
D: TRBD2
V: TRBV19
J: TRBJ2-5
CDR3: CASRASGNQETQYF
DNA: TGTGCCAGTCGGGCTAGCGGGAACCAAGAGACCCAGTACTTC

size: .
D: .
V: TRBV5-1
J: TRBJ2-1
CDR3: CASSVSPTSSYNEQFF
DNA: TGCGCCAGCAGCGTGTCCCCGACTAGTTCCTACAATGAGCAGTTCTTC

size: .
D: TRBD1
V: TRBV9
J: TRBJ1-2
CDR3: CASSANQGQPYGYTF
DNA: TGTGCCAGCAGCGCTAACCAGGGACAGCCTTATGGCTACACCTTC